The 11 T cell receptor beta chains reported below all come from one sample, sequenced in a study of shared clonotypes between healthy human individuals. Terminally differentiated effector memory CD45RA+ cells were excluded by CCR7 positive selection of CD45RO-negative cells. Sequencing used immunoSEQ multiplex PCR; TCRdb keeps in-frame clones, though not all of them. The sample carries approximately 740,000 clones, about 92% recorded once. Sequenced: naive CD8+ T cells sorted from blood. These receptors were taken from a man aged 30-40 years in good health.

V gene TRBV27 combines with J gene TRBJ2-7, with D possibly being TRBD1 (8 bases). V lost 8 bases and J lost 4, with 24 bases in between. Germline loops: CDR1 MNHEY, CDR2 SMNVEV (reference sequence). The CDR3 is 16 residues long. CDR3 DNA: TGTGCCAGCGACACGAATCCCGGACAGGGAGGGTACGAGCAGTACTTC. Its protein is CASDTNPGQGGYEQYF.

V gene TRBV5-6 combines with J gene TRBJ1-3; weak D call: TRBD1 (5 bases). Germline assignment: CDR1 SGHDT and CDR2 YYEEEE. V lost 3 bases, J lost 0 bases, and 10 bases lay in between. CDR3 length equals 15 residues. CDR3 nucleotides: TGTGCCAGCAGCTCGACAGTCACCTCTGGAAACACCATATATTTT. It codes for CASSSTVTSGNTIYF. Full variable domain (remainder filled in from reference TRBV5-6 and TRBJ1-3): DAGVTQSPTHLIKTRGQQVTLRCSPKSGHDTVSWYQQALGQGPQFIFQYYEEEERQRGNFPDRFSGHQFPNYSSELNVNALLLGDSALYLCASSSTVTSGNTIYFGEGSWLTVV.

This clone came up a few times. The chain combines TRBV27 with TRBJ1-1, with D tentatively TRBD1 (5 bases). The CDR3 is 14 amino acids. V lost 5 bases, J lost 5 bases, and 15 bases lay in between. The germline CDR1 and CDR2 sequences are MNHEY and SMNVEV (reference sequence). In nucleotides, the CDR3 is TGTGCCAGCAGTCTCCTCTCAGGGCGTACTGAAGCTTTCTTT. This sequence encodes CASSLLSGRTEAFF.

This sequence joins TRBV7-9 and TRBJ2-1; D unclear. CDR3 length equals 13 residues. Germline assignment: CDR1 SEHNR and CDR2 FQNEAQ (reference sequence). V was cut by 2 bases and J by 13 bases, with 15 bases left in between. The chain's CDR3 is CASSLSPRHVQFF. Written as DNA, the CDR3 is TGTGCCAGCAGCTTATCCCCTCGACACGTCCAGTTCTTC.

This chain connects TRBV9 to TRBJ2-1; D is ambiguous. The CDR3 covers 12 residues. Germline V gene lookup returns CDR1 SGDLS and CDR2 YYNGEE. Trimming shortened V by 1 base and J by 8 bases, and 7 bases separated the two germline ends. The CDR3 protein is CASSVIEDEQFF. The CDR3, as DNA: TGTGCCAGCAGCGTAATCGAGGATGAGCAGTTCTTC. The whole variable domain, remainder taken from reference TRBV9 and TRBJ2-1, is DSGVTQTPKHLITATGQRVTLRCSPRSGDLSVYWYQQSLDQGLQFLIQYYNGEERAKGNILERFSAQQFPDLHSELNLSSLELGDSALYFCASSVIEDEQFFGPGTRLTVL.

This clone came up once. The chain couples TRBV9 to TRBJ1-1, with a tentative D call TRBD1 (5 bases). The CDR3 extends over 14 amino acids. From germline, CDR1 is SGDLS and CDR2 YYNGEE. V was cut by 1 base and J by 10 bases, with 17 bases left in between. CDR3 in DNA: TGTGCCAGCAGCGTATCCCGGTCCCGGGACGGAGCTTTCTTT. This codes for CASSVSRSRDGAFF.

This clone is medium-sized within its sample. The sample contains more than one DNA sequence encoding this CDR3. The chain couples TRBV27 to TRBJ2-7; a weak D match, TRBD1 (5 bases). CDR3 size: 12 residues. Germline values: CDR1 MNHEY, CDR2 SMNVEV (reference sequence). The V end lost 1 base, the J end lost 5 bases, and 6 bases lay between the germline ends. CDR3 coding DNA: TGTGCCAGCAGTTTATTAGGGGACGAGCAGTACTTC. Protein: CASSLLGDEQYF.

The chain links TRBV27 to TRBJ2-7; perhaps TRBD1 as D (5 bases). CDR3 length equals 13 residues. Germline V lookup: CDR1 MNHEY, CDR2 SMNVEV (reference sequence). The germline V and J ends were trimmed by 0 bases and 3 bases, with 6 bases remaining between them. CDR3 protein: CASSLSDSYEQYF. As DNA, the CDR3 is TGTGCCAGCAGTTTATCTGACAGCTACGAGCAGTACTTC.

The rearrangement uses TRBV5-1 and TRBJ2-1, with D perhaps assigned TRBD1 or TRBD2 (5 bases each). This CDR3 has 14 residues. V was trimmed by 3 bases and J by 4 bases, leaving 11 bases between them. CDR1 is SGHRS and CDR2 is YFSETQ in the germline V gene. CDR3 sequence: CASSYGTAYNEQFF. Written as DNA, the CDR3 is TGCGCCAGCAGCTATGGGACCGCATACAATGAGCAGTTCTTC.

The rearrangement links TRBV15 to TRBJ2-1; maybe TRBD1 (5 bases). Germline V gives CDR1 LNHNV, CDR2 YYDKDF (reference sequence). This CDR3 spans 14 amino acids. V lost 4 bases, J lost 1 base, and 8 bases lay in between. CDR3 loop: CATSKDKSYNEQFF. DNA of the CDR3: TGTGCCACCAGCAAGGACAAGTCCTACAATGAGCAGTTCTTC. The full variable domain, its missing parts supplied by reference TRBV15 and TRBJ2-1, is DAMVIQNPRYQVTQFGKPVTLSCSQTLNHNVMYWYQQKSSQAPKLLFHYYDKDFNNEADTPDNFQSRRPNTSFCFLDIRSPGLGDTAMYLCATSKDKSYNEQFFGPGTRLTVL.

The V call is TRBV5-4, the J call TRBJ2-5; maybe TRBD2 (6 bases). From germline, CDR1 is SGHNT and CDR2 YYREEE (reference sequence). The CDR3 consists of 14 residues. V was pared by 3 bases and J by 2 bases, with 11 bases between. CDR3 in amino acids: CASSWAGGQETQYF. The CDR3 region has the DNA TGTGCCAGCAGCTGGGCCGGGGGTCAAGAGACCCAGTACTTC.